This T cell receptor (beta chain) originates from a study of blood T cell repertoires in COVID-19. The CDR3 length is 17 residues. Per germline, CDR1 SGHAT and CDR2 FQNNGV. The V and J ends lost 6 bases and 0 bases respectively, with 18 bases between them. Using immunoSEQ multiplex PCR, the repertoire was profiled, and TCRdb retains in-frame clones only, with some absent. The sample has some 260,000 clones; 70% to 75% are singletons. Sequencing was performed on peripheral blood. The TCR was taken from a woman aged 80 or over with acute or convalescent COVID-19. The chain is built from TRBV11-2 and TRBJ2-1; TRBD2 might be the D (5 bases). In DNA, the CDR3 is TGTGCCAGCAGACGAGGGATCTATACCTCCTCCTACAATGAGCAGTTCTTC. It translates to CASRRGIYTSSYNEQFF.